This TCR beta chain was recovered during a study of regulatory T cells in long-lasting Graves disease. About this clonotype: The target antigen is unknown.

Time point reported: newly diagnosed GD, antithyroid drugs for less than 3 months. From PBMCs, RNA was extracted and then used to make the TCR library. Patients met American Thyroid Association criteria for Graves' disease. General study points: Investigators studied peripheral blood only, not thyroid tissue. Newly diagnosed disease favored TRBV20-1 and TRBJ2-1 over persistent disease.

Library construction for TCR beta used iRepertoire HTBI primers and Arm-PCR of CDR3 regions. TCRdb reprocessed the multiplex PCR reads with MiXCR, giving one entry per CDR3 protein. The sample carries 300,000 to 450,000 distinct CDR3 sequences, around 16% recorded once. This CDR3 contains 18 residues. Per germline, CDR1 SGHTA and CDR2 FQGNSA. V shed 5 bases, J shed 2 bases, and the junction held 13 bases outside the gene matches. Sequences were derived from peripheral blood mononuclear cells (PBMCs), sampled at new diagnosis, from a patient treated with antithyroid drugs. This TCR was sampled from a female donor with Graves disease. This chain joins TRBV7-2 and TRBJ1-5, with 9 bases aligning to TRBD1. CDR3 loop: CASSQDPGTGPRNQPQHF. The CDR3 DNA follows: TGTGCCAGCAGCCAAGACCCCGGGACAGGGCCACGCAATCAGCCCCAGCATTTT.